The 13 T cell receptor beta chains below were found in one sample sequenced in a study of Ad26.COV2.S vaccination and SARS-CoV-2 variants. The treatment: some 20 received Ad26.COV2.S at low or high dose, single or two shots; 5 received placebo; per-sample allocation not given. Sampling occurred on day 63 after the first vaccine or placebo injection. Assay used: immunoSEQ multiplex PCR; TCRdb lists only in-frame clones, some missing. The sample contains more than 300,000 clones, around 89% of which appear only once. Source: peripheral blood, taken in a trial of Ad26.COV2.S vaccine versus placebo. Receptors originate from a person aged 18-60 years who received the Ad26.COV2.S COVID-19 vaccine or a placebo.

Note on this clone: The identical CDR3 is also encoded by other nucleotide sequences in the sample. This chain connects TRBV9 to TRBJ2-3, with 13 bases that match TRBD2. CDR1 is SGDLS and CDR2 is YYNGEE in the germline V gene. The junction had 3 bases not matched to a gene; V was cut back by 2 bases and J by 6 bases. CDR3 size: 15 residues. CDR3 amino acids: CASSVRLAGGDTQYF. The CDR3 coding sequence is TGTGCCAGCAGCGTGCGACTAGCGGGAGGTGATACGCAGTATTTT. Filled out from reference TRBV9 and TRBJ2-3, the complete variable domain reads DSGVTQTPKHLITATGQRVTLRCSPRSGDLSVYWYQQSLDQGLQFLIQYYNGEERAKGNILERFSAQQFPDLHSELNLSSLELGDSALYFCASSVRLAGGDTQYFGPGTRLTVL.

The rearrangement joins TRBV7-8 to TRBJ2-1; D perhaps matches TRBD1 (5 bases). From germline, CDR1 is SGHVS and CDR2 FQNEAQ. The CDR3 has 15 amino acids. Trimming removed 5 bases at V and 4 bases at J, with 15 bases between. The CDR3 spells CASSPVDTRYNEQFF. The CDR3 bases are TGTGCCAGCAGCCCCGTGGACACGAGATACAATGAGCAGTTCTTC.

This clone was seen just once. J is TRBJ2-7 and V is TRBV7-9; D tentatively reads TRBD1 or TRBD2 (5 bases each). V lost 2 bases to trimming and J lost 6 bases, with 17 bases between them. The germline gives CDR1 SEHNR, CDR2 FQNEAQ (reference sequence). This CDR3 comprises 15 residues. The CDR3 coding sequence is TGTGCCAGCAGCTTAAGTACCGGGGCTCCAGGCGAGCAGTACTTC. Protein sequence: CASSLSTGAPGEQYF.

As regards this clone: This specimen includes other DNA sequences encoding the same CDR3. The chain combines TRBV29-1 with TRBJ1-2; D is ambiguous. V was trimmed by 3 bases and J by 5 bases, leaving 7 bases between them. The germline CDR1 and CDR2 sequences are SQVTM and ANQGSEA. CDR3 length: 11 residues. CDR3 nucleotides: TGCAGCGTTGACTCCGGATATGGCTACACCTTC. As protein: CSVDSGYGYTF.

The count of this clone is one. This chain uses TRBV27 with TRBJ2-1, with a weak D call TRBD1 (8 bases). V was pared by 5 bases and J by 6 bases, with 20 bases between. The CDR3 extends over 16 amino acids. Germline V gene sequence: CDR1 MNHEY, CDR2 SMNVEV (reference sequence). CDR3 bases: TGTGCCAGCAGTCGACAGGGGCAGGGGGAGGGCAATGAGCAGTTCTTC. As protein: CASSRQGQGEGNEQFF.

The CDR3 DNA reads TGTGCCAGCAGCCACCAACTTGAGGGGGAAAAACTGTTTTTT. It yields the protein CASSHQLEGEKLFF. V is TRBV7-9 and J is TRBJ1-4, with D possibly TRBD1 on 5 matching bases. Per the germline V gene, CDR1 is SEHNR and CDR2 is FQNEAQ (reference sequence). The length of the CDR3 is 14 residues. V lost 5 bases and J 8 bases, leaving 15 bases between the germline ends.

V usage is TRBV7-2 and J usage is TRBJ2-1; 11 bases are a match to TRBD2. The CDR3 sequence is 15 residues long. V trimming: 2 bases; J trimming: 4 bases; junction bases outside the gene matches: 1. Looked up from germline, CDR1 is SGHTA and CDR2 is FQGNSA. CDR3 protein: CASSLPSGGYNEQFF. CDR3 nucleotide sequence: TGTGCCAGCAGCTTACCTAGCGGGGGGTACAATGAGCAGTTCTTC.

This clone has just one count. CDR3 residues: CASSLTSGGASAKNIQYF. The CDR3 DNA follows: TGTGCCAGCAGCTTAACTAGCGGGGGGGCCTCGGCCAAAAACATTCAGTACTTC. The chain recombines TRBV7-8 with TRBJ2-4, with 13 positions matching TRBD2. Unmatched junction bases numbered 5, after V lost 2 bases and J lost 1 base. Germline V gene sequence: CDR1 SGHVS, CDR2 FQNEAQ. This CDR3 spans 18 amino acids.

The V call is TRBV14, the J call TRBJ2-1; D is perhaps TRBD2 (6 bases). This CDR3 is 17 amino acids long. CDR1 is SGHDN, CDR2 FVKESK, per germline. Between the trimmed V and J ends, which lost 4 bases and 12 bases, there was a span of 28 bases. This CDR3 reads CASSPRSSGTALVGQFF. The CDR3 coding sequence is TGTGCCAGCAGCCCGCGGAGTAGCGGCACGGCGCTTGTGGGGCAGTTCTTC.

The chain joins TRBV6-2 or TRBV6-3 to TRBJ2-1; TRBD1 is a possible D gene (6 bases). The CDR3 is 14 amino acids. The germline V and J ends were trimmed by 6 bases and 7 bases, with 16 bases remaining between them. CDR1 and CDR2 from the germline V gene are MNHEY and SVGEGT. This CDR3 reads CASSNRVTGNEQFF. The CDR3 bases are TGTGCCAGCAGCAACAGGGTAACTGGAAATGAGCAGTTCTTC.

V is TRBV27 and J is TRBJ1-1; D gene unclear. The ends were cut back, 1 base at V and 1 base at J, with 4 bases in the middle. There are 13 residues in the CDR3. Per germline, CDR1 MNHEY and CDR2 SMNVEV (reference sequence). Written as DNA, the CDR3 is TGTGCCAGCAGTTTATACGGGAACACTGAAGCTTTCTTT. Protein sequence: CASSLYGNTEAFF.

The chain uses TRBV6-2 or TRBV6-3 and TRBJ1-1, with D unclear. Germline V gene data show CDR1 as MNHEY and CDR2 as SVGEGT. The CDR3 extends over 13 amino acids. V dropped 2 bases and J dropped 6 bases, with 10 bases sitting between them. CDR3 in amino acids: CASSYVLIAEAFF. DNA for the CDR3: TGTGCCAGCAGTTACGTCCTGATCGCTGAAGCTTTCTTT.

The chain links TRBV14 to TRBJ1-1; no firm D call. CDR1 is SGHDN, CDR2 FVKESK, per germline. CDR3 size: 14 residues. The ends were cut back, 4 bases at V and 0 bases at J, with 9 bases in the middle. The CDR3 nucleotides read TGTGCCAGCAGCCGAGGAGAGGTGAACACTGAAGCTTTCTTT. Translating it yields CASSRGEVNTEAFF.